The T cell receptor (beta chain) under discussion was sequenced for a study of cytomegalovirus exposure and HLA in healthy donors. Study results and caveats: In a later analysis, several top co-occurrence clusters appeared linked to parvovirus B19, influenza, CMV and Epstein-Barr virus. About 90% or about 30% of the time was how often most TCR beta V segments were productive, according to an earlier analysis.

60 Vbeta and 13 Jbeta primers were used in PCR. As handled by the study authors: Some 11 million of the about 80 million unique TCR beta chains counted in a later analysis were shared. TCRdb's copy holds only in-frame clones and misses some; the assay was immunoSEQ multiplex PCR. That table gives V, J and clone size, and the DNA gave D and trimming. The sample has just under 250,000 clones; more than 75% are singletons. There are a few counts of this clone. Antigen: not known. This receptor was identified in a middle-aged woman in good health and CMV-seropositive. The material sequenced was PBMCs.

CDR3 residues: CASSSGGTQGNTIYF. The DNA of the CDR3 is TGTGCCAGCAGTTCAGGCGGGACTCAAGGAAACACCATATATTTT. V usage is TRBV6-5 and J usage is TRBJ1-3; the D gene is possibly TRBD1 (5 bases). There are 15 residues in the CDR3. The V and J ends lost 4 bases and 4 bases respectively, with 14 bases between them. Germline CDR1 is MNHEY and CDR2 is SVGAGI.